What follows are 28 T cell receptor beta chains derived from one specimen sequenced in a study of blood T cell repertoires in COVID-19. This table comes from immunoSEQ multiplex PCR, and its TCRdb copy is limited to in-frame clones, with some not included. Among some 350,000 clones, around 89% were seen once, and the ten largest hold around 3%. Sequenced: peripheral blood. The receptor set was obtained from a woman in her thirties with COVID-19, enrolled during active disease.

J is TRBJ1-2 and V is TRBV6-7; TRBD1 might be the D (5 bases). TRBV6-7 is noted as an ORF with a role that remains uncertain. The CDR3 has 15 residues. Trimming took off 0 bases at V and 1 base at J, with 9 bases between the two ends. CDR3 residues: CASSYSRQGNYGYTF. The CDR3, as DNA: TGTGCCAGCAGTTACTCGCGGCAGGGTAACTATGGCTACACCTTC.

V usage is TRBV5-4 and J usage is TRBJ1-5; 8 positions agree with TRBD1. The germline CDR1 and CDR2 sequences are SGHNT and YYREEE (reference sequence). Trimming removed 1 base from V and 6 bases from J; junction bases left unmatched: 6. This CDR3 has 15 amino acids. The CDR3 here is CASSLFSGGSQPQHF. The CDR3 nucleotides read TGTGCCAGCAGCTTGTTCTCAGGGGGCTCTCAGCCCCAGCATTTT. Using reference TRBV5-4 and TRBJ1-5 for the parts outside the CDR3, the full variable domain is ETGVTQSPTHLIKTRGQQVTLRCSSQSGHNTVSWYQQALGQGPQFIFQYYREEENGRGNFPPRFSGLQFPNYSSELNVNALELDDSALYLCASSLFSGGSQPQHFGDGTRLSIL.

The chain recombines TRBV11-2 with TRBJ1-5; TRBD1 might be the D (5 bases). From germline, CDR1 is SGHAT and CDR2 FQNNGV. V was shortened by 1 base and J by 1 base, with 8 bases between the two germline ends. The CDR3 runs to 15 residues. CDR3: CASSLAGQSNQPQHF. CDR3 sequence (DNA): TGTGCCAGCAGCTTAGCAGGACAAAGCAATCAGCCCCAGCATTTT.

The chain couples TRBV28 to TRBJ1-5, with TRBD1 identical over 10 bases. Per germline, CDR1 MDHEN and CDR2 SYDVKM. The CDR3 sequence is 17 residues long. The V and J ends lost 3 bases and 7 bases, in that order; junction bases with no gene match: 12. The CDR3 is CASSFTADRGRSQPQHF. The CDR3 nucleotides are TGTGCCAGCAGTTTTACCGCAGACAGGGGGCGAAGCCAGCCCCAGCATTTT.

The chain's CDR3 is CASSPEGGVWSTEAFF. CDR3 in DNA: TGTGCCAGCTCACCGGAAGGGGGCGTCTGGAGCACTGAAGCTTTCTTT. The chain employs TRBV18 and TRBJ1-1, with TRBD1 identical over 7 bases. The CDR3 consists of 16 residues. Germline CDR1 reads KGHSH; CDR2 reads LQKENI. V lost 3 bases, J lost 4 bases, and 11 bases stayed unmatched.

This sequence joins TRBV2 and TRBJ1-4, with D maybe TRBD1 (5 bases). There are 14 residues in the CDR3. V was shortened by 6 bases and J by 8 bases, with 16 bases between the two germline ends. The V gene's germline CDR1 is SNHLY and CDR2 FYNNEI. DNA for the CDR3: TGTGCCAGCAGATTTCAGGTGGAGGGGGAAAAACTGTTTTTT. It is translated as CASRFQVEGEKLFF.

The CDR3 here is CASSENWIRVGISPLHF. Here the CDR3 DNA reads TGTGCCAGCAGTGAGAACTGGATCAGGGTCGGTATATCACCCCTCCACTTT. The chain links TRBV27 to TRBJ1-6, with D tentatively TRBD1 (5 bases). CDR1 MNHEY and CDR2 SMNVEV come from the germline V gene (reference sequence). The CDR3 runs 17 residues. Trimming pared 5 bases from V and 10 bases from J, leaving 24 bases between.

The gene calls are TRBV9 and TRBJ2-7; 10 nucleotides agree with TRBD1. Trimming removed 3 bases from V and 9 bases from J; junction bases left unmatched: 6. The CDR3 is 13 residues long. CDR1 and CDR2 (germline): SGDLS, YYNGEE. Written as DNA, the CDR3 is TGTGCCAGCAGCGCGGGACAGGGGAAGGGGCAGTACTTC. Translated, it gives CASSAGQGKGQYF. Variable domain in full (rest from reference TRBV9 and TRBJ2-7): DSGVTQTPKHLITATGQRVTLRCSPRSGDLSVYWYQQSLDQGLQFLIQYYNGEERAKGNILERFSAQQFPDLHSELNLSSLELGDSALYFCASSAGQGKGQYFGPGTRLTVT.

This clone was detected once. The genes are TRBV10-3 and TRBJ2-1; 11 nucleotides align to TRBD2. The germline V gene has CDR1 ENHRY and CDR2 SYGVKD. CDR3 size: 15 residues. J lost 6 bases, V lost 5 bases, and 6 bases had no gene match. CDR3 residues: CAISRRGLAGNEQFF. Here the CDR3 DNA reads TGTGCCATCAGTCGTAGAGGACTAGCGGGCAATGAGCAGTTCTTC.

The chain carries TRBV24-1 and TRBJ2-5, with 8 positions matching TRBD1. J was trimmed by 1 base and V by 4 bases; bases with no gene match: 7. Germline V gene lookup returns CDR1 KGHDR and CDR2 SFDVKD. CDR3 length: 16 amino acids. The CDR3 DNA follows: TGTGCCACCAGTGAGCCGACAGGGGAGGTCCAAGAGACCCAGTACTTC. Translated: CATSEPTGEVQETQYF.

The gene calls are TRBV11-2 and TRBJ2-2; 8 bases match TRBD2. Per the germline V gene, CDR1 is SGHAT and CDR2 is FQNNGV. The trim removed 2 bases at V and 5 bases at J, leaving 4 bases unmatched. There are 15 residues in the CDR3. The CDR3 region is CASSLKQRETGELFF. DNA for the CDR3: TGTGCCAGCAGCTTAAAACAGCGGGAGACCGGGGAGCTGTTTTTT. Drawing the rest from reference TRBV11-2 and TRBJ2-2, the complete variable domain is EAGVAQSPRYKIIEKRQSVAFWCNPISGHATLYWYQQILGQGPKLLIQFQNNGVVDDSQLPKDRFSAERLKGVDSTLKIQPAKLEDSAVYLCASSLKQRETGELFFGEGSRLTVL.

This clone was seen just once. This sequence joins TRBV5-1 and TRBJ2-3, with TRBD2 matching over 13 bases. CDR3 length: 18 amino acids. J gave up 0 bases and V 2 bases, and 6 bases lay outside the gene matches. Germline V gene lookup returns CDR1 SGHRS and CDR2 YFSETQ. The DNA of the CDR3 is TGCGCCAGCAGCTTTCGGACTAGCGGGGGCTTTAGCACAGATACGCAGTATTTT. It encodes CASSFRTSGGFSTDTQYF.

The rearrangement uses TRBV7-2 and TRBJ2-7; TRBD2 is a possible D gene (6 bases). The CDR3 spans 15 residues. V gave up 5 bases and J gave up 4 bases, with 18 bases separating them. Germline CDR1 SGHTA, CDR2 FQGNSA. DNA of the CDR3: TGTGCCAGCAGCCCTAGCGCTAGAGGTCCTTACGAGCAGTACGTC. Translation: CASSPSARGPYEQYV.

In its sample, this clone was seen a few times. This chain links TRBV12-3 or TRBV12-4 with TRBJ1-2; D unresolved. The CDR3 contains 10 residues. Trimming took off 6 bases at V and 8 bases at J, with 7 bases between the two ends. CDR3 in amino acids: CASRGLGYTF. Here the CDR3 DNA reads TGTGCCAGCAGGGGCTTGGGCTACACCTTC.

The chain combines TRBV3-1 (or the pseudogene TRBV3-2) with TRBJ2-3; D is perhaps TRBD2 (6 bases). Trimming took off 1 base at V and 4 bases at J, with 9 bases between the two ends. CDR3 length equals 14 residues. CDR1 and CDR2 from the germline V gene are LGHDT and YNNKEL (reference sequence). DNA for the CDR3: TGTGCCAGCAGCCAAGTGGCGGGGTCAGATACGCAGTATTTT. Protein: CASSQVAGSDTQYF.

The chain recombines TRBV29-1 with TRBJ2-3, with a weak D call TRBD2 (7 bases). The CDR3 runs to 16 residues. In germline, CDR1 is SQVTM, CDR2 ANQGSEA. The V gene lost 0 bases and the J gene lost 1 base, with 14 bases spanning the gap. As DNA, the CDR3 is TGCAGCGTTGAAGAGTTGGGGGGGCTTGGCACAGATACGCAGTATTTT. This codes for CSVEELGGLGTDTQYF.

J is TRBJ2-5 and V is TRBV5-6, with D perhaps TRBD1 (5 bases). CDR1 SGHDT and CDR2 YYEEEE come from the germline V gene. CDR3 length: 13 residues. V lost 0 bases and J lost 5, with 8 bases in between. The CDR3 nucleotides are TGTGCCAGCAGCTTGGGGGGCATGGAGACCCAGTACTTC. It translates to CASSLGGMETQYF.

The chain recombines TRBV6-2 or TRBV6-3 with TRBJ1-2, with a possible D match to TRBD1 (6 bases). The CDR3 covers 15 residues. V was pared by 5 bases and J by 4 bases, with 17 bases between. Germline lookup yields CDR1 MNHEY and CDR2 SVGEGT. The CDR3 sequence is CASSQSSGVGYGYTF. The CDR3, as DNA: TGTGCCAGCAGTCAAAGCTCAGGGGTCGGCTATGGCTACACCTTC.

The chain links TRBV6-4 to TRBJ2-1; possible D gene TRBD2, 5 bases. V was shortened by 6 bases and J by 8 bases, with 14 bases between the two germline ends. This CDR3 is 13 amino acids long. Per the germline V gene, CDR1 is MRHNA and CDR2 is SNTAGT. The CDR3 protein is CASSTRGRDEQFF. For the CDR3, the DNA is TGTGCCAGCAGCACACGGGGAAGGGATGAGCAGTTCTTC.

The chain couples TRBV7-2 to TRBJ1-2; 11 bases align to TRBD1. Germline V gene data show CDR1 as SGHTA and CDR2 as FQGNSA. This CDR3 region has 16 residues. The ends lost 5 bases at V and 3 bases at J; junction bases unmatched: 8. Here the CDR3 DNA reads TGTGCCAGCAGCCGGGACAGGGGGGGTTTGGACTATGGCTACACCTTC. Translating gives CASSRDRGGLDYGYTF.

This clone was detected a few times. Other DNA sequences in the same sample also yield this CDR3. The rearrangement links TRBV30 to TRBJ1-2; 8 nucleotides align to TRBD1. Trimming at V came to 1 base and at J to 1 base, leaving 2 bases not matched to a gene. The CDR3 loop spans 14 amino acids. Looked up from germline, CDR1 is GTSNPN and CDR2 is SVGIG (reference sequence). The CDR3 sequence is CAWSEDRGNYGYTF. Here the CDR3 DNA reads TGTGCCTGGAGTGAAGACAGGGGTAACTATGGCTACACCTTC.

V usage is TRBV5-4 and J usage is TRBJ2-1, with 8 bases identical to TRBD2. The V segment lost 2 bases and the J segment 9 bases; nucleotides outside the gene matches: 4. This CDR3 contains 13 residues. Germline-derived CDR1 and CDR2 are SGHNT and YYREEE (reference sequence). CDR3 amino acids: CASSFLAGLEQFF. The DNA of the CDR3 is TGTGCCAGCAGCTTCTTAGCGGGACTTGAGCAGTTCTTC.

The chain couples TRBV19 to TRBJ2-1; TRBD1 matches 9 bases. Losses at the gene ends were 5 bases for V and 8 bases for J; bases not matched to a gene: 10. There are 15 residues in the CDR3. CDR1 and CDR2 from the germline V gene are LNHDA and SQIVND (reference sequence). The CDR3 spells CASSLRDRERDEQFF. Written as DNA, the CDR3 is TGTGCCAGTAGTCTCCGGGACAGGGAACGGGATGAGCAGTTCTTC.

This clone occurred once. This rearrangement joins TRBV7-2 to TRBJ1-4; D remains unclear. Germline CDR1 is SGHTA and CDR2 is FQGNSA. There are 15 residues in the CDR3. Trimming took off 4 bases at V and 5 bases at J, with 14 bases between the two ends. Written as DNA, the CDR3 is TGTGCCAGCAGCTGGGCAGGACTACTAAATGAAAAACTGTTTTTT. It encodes CASSWAGLLNEKLFF. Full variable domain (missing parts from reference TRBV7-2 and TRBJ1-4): GAGVSQSPSNKVTEKGKDVELRCDPISGHTALYWYRQSLGQGLEFLIYFQGNSAPDKSGLPSDRFSAERTGGSVSTLTIQRTQQEDSAVYLCASSWAGLLNEKLFFGSGTQLSVL.

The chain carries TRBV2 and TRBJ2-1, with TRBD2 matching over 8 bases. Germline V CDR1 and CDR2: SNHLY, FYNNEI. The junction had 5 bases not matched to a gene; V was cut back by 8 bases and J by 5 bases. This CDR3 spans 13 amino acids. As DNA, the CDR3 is TGTGCCAGCCGCCTAGCGGGCCACAATGAGCAGTTCTTC. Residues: CASRLAGHNEQFF.

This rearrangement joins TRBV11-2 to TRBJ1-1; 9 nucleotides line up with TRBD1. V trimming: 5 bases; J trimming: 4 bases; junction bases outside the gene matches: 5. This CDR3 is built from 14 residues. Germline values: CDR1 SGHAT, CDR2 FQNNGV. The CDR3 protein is CASSQDRGATEAFF. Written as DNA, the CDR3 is TGTGCCAGCAGCCAGGACAGGGGAGCCACTGAAGCTTTCTTT.

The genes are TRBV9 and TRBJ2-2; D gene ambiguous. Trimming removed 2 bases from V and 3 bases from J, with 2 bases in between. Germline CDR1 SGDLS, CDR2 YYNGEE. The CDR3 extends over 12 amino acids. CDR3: CASSVYTGELFF. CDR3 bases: TGTGCCAGCAGCGTCTACACCGGGGAGCTGTTTTTT.

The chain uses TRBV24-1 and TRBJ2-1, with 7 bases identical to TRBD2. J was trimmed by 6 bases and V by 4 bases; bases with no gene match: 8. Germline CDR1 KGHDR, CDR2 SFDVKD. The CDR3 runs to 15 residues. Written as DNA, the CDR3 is TGTGCCACCAGTGAGTGGGGGGGTTCGGGCAATGAGCAGTTCTTC. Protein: CATSEWGGSGNEQFF.